Included here is one T cell receptor beta chain sequence, with context. Germline assignment: CDR1 LNHDA and CDR2 SQIVND (reference sequence). The CDR3 extends over 14 amino acids. Trimming took 8 bases from V and 5 from J, leaving 19 bases between them. The sample originates from a study of control samples from healthy donors and cancer patients. The data were produced by immunoSEQ multiplex PCR, yet TCRdb's version contains in-frame clones alone and is incomplete. In the table there are 35,000 to 50,000 clones, approximately 87% of which are singletons. The sequence was collected from a woman aged 55-69 years with lung cancer. The V gene is TRBV19, the J gene TRBJ2-7; a weak D match, TRBD2 (6 bases). The sequencing sample was made of PBMCs. This chain's CDR3 is CASGRPGLAHEQYF. CDR3 in DNA: TGTGCCAGTGGGCGCCCGGGGCTAGCGCACGAGCAGTACTTC.